The clone carrying this T cell receptor (beta chain) was picked up one time. TCRdb's table, derived via immunoSEQ multiplex PCR, lists solely in-frame clones and lacks some. The sample records 150,000 to 200,000 clones, around 85% being singletons. The data belong to a study of cytomegalovirus exposure and HLA in healthy donors. V lost 1 base, J lost 0 bases, and 7 bases lay in between. The CDR3 consists of 15 residues. The germline V gene encodes CDR1 SGHTA and CDR2 FQGNSA. The receptor's source is a man aged 25-45 years in good health and CMV-seropositive. V is TRBV7-2 and J is TRBJ1-3; D not certain. The source material was PBMCs. The DNA for the CDR3 is TGTGCCAGCAGCTTAGTTCCAGGCTCTGGAAACACCATATATTTT. Translated: CASSLVPGSGNTIYF.